This T cell receptor beta chain was sequenced in a study of OX40 agonist ivuxolimab in advanced cancers. Whole-study results and caveats: CD8+ T cells averaged more expanded clones than CD4+. Relatively little clonal expansion, among the lowest observed, appeared in partial responders at 0.1-3.0 mg/kg.

With respect to this clone: Its target is not known.

Clones were sequenced by immunoSEQ multiplex PCR, and TCRdb holds only the in-frame ones, with some missing. The sample yields roughly 42,000 clones, around nine tenths seen once. The length of the CDR3 is 16 residues. The V gene's germline CDR1 is MDHEN and CDR2 SYDVKM. V lost 4 bases, J lost 7 bases, and 15 bases stayed unmatched. The source of this sequence is an adult with an advanced solid tumor such as melanoma, head and neck, liver or kidney cancer. The chain links TRBV28 to TRBJ2-5, with TRBD1 matching over 7 bases. Specimen: CD4+ or CD8+ T cells sorted from blood, collected in a trial of the OX40 agonist ivuxolimab. CDR3 sequence reads: CASSSLRDSLTWTQYF. The CDR3 DNA is TGTGCCAGCAGTTCCCTGAGGGACAGCCTAACATGGACCCAGTACTTC.